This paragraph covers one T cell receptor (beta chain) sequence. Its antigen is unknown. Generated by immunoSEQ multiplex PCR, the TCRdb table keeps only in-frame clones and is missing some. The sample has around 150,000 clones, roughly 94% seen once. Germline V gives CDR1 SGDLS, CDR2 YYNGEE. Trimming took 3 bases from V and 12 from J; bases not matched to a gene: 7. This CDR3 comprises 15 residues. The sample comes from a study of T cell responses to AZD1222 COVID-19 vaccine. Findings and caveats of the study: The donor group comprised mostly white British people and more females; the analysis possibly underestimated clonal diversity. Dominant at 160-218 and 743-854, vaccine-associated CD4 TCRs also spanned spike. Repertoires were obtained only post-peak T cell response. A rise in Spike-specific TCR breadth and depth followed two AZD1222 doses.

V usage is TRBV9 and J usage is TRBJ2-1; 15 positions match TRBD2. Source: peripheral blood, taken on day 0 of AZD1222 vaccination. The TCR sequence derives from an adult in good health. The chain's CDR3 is CASSATRTSGRGQFF. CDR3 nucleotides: TGTGCCAGCAGCGCCACACGGACTAGCGGGAGGGGGCAGTTCTTC.